This TCR beta chain stems from a study of radiation and T cells in renal cell carcinoma. Regarding the study as a whole: Without pretreatment biopsies, baseline tumor clonotype presence was undetermined. Top tumor clonotypes rose in blood 2 weeks post-radiation, then contracted.

Germline assignment: CDR1 SGHTA and CDR2 FQGTGA. The CDR3 is made up of 15 amino acids. The V end was cut by 5 bases, the J end by 1 base, with 13 bases between. About this clone: As yet, its antigen is unknown.

Time point reported: blood 2 weeks post-SBRT. Treatment indicated: 15 Gy SBRT to primary tumor, nephrectomy 4 weeks later. This renal cell carcinoma was of the clear cell type. The table came from immunoSEQ multiplex PCR; TCRdb's copy has only in-frame clones and leaves some out. Found here are roughly 150,000 clones, approximately 88% of them singletons; the top ten hold approximately 12%. The TCR sequence derives from a woman in her forties or fifties with renal cell carcinoma. This chain joins TRBV7-3 and TRBJ2-3, with D perhaps TRBD2 (6 bases). Sample: blood, taken from a patient whose treatment included radiotherapy and nephrectomy. The CDR3 loop is CASSVGGPGTDTQYF. Written as DNA, the CDR3 is TGTGCCAGCAGCGTAGGAGGGCCGGGCACAGATACGCAGTATTTT.